These 27 T cell receptor beta chains were all obtained from the same sample, sequenced in a study of T cells in women clearing cervical HPV infection. Sequencing was performed with immunoSEQ multiplex PCR; in TCRdb, only in-frame clones are kept and a portion is missing. Seen in this sample are about 25,000 clones; the ten most common clones hold less than 4%. Source material: blood buffy coat. Every receptor here comes from a woman aged 18 to 75 with a cervical HPV16 infection that either progressed to CIN3+ or cleared (not recorded which).

Turning to this clone: The CDR3 goes on 3 residues after the read ends, and that part is filled in from the germline J gene. The chain couples TRBV19 to TRBJ1-6; 7 bases fit TRBD1. This CDR3 spans 17 amino acids. Germline V gene sequence: CDR1 LNHDA, CDR2 SQIVND (reference sequence). CDR3 bases read: TGTGCCAGTAGTACGAACACCGGGACAGTGAGTTTAGCGACC. Its translation is CASSTNTGTVSLAT. The full-length CDR3 reads as CASSTNTGTVSLATLHF.

As to this clone: The read ends 3 residues before the CDR3 terminus; that terminus is restored from the germline J gene. The chain employs TRBV30 and TRBJ2-5; the match to TRBD1 covers 8 bases. Germline V gives CDR1 GTSNPN, CDR2 SVGIG (reference sequence). CDR3 length equals 12 residues. J was trimmed by 5 bases and V by 6 bases; bases with no gene match: 5. The CDR3 sequence is CACRTGLETQYF. The part of the CDR3 DNA that was read is TGTGCCTGTAGGACAGGGCTGGAGACC.

The part of the CDR3 DNA that was read is TGTGCCTGGAGTGTAGGACAGGGCCCCTACGAG. Translated: CAWSVGQGPYE. The entire CDR3 reads CAWSVGQGPYEQYF. The chain couples TRBV30 to TRBJ2-7; TRBD1 matches 8 bases. The sequence runs out 3 residues before the end of the CDR3; the remainder is reconstructed from the germline J gene. The germline V gene has CDR1 GTSNPN and CDR2 SVGIG (reference sequence). The CDR3 length is 14 residues. Losses at the gene ends were 0 bases for V and 2 bases for J; bases not matched to a gene: 3. Full variable domain (remainder filled in from reference TRBV30 and TRBJ2-7): SQTIHQWPATLVQPVGSPLSLECTVEGTSNPNLYWYRQAAGRGLQLLFYSVGIGQISSEVPQNLSASRPQDRQFILSSKKLLLSDSGFYLCAWSVGQGPYEQYFGPGTRLTVT.

Concerning this clone: The read halts 3 residues ahead of the CDR3 end, with the missing end drawn from the germline J gene. This sequence joins TRBV29-1 and TRBJ1-2; D is unclear. Germline-derived CDR1 and CDR2 are SQVTM and ANQGSEA. The CDR3 totals 12 residues. CDR3 amino acids: CSATGGPLGYTF. The part of the CDR3 DNA that was read is TGCAGCGCGACTGGAGGCCCCCTCGGC.

The CDR3 protein is CASSDRTGFGGQPQYF. CDR3 DNA, as far as it was read: TGTGCCAGTAGTGACAGGACAGGGTTTGGGGGTCAGCCG. V gene TRBV19 combines with J gene TRBJ2-3; 8 nucleotides line up with TRBD1. The sequenced fragment ends 3 residues before the CDR3 boundary, so the rest is inferred from the germline J gene. The V gene's germline CDR1 is LNHDA and CDR2 SQIVND (reference sequence). This CDR3 spans 16 amino acids.

In regard to this clone: The read finishes 3 residues shy of the CDR3 end, and the germline J gene is used to complete it. The rearrangement links TRBV10-1 to TRBJ1-2; TRBD1 agrees at 7 bases. Trimming cost V 5 bases and J 7 bases; bases outside gene matches: 13. The CDR3 has 15 residues. Germline V gene data show CDR1 as WNHNN and CDR2 as SYGVQD (reference sequence). CDR3 bases read: TGCGCCAGCAGTCTCGACAGGGTGGAAGGGGTTGGC. The encoded protein is CASSLDRVEGVG. The whole CDR3 protein is CASSLDRVEGVGYTF.

With regard to this clone: The CDR3 end is not reached by the read, which stops 3 residues before it; the germline J gene fills it in. The chain couples TRBV11-2 to TRBJ2-7; TRBD1 matches 9 bases. This CDR3 region has 14 residues. After removal of 4 bases from V and 3 bases from J, the junction contained 4 bases not matched to a gene. Germline V gene data show CDR1 as SGHAT and CDR2 as FQNNGV. The CDR3 loop is CASSSTGGIYEQYF. The part of the CDR3 DNA that was read is TGTGCCAGCAGCTCGACAGGGGGGATCTACGAG.

Note on this clone: The read ends 3 residues early relative to the CDR3; the germline J gene fills the gap. The chain links TRBV10-3 to TRBJ2-6, with D perhaps matching TRBD2 (6 bases). V was clipped by 4 bases and J by 2 bases, with 6 bases between them. This CDR3 contains 14 residues. Germline-derived CDR1 and CDR2 are ENHRY and SYGVKD. The CDR3 bases that were read are TGTGCCATCAGTGGGGGGGCTGGGGCCAACGTC. Residues: CAISGGAGANV. The entire CDR3 protein reads CAISGGAGANVLTF.

With regard to this clone: The read comes to an end 3 residues before the CDR3 does, leaving the germline J gene to fill in the end. The chain uses TRBV7-2 and TRBJ2-7, with 8 bases aligning to TRBD2. This CDR3 spans 14 amino acids. The germline CDR1 and CDR2 sequences are SGHTA and FQGNSA. V dropped 5 bases and J dropped 4; count of bases not matched to a gene: 7. The CDR3 reads CASSTRGGLYEQYF. Partial CDR3 DNA: TGTGCCAGCAGCACTCGGGGGGGCCTGTACGAG.

Note on this clone: The read terminates 3 residues ahead of where the CDR3 ends, so the germline J gene completes it. The chain joins TRBV5-1 to TRBJ2-3, with D maybe TRBD2 (7 bases). V was cut by 0 bases and J by 4 bases, with 12 bases left in between. CDR3 size: 15 residues. Germline assignment: CDR1 SGHRS and CDR2 YFSETQ. CDR3 residues: CASSLEGGLADTQYF. Incomplete CDR3 DNA: TGCGCCAGCAGCTTGGAGGGGGGGCTTGCAGATACG. The entire variable domain, with the rest obtained from reference TRBV5-1 and TRBJ2-3, is as follows: KAGVTQTPRYLIKTRGQQVTLSCSPISGHRSVSWYQQTPGQGLQFLFEYFSETQRNKGNFPGRFSGRQFSNSRSEMNVSTLELGDSALYLCASSLEGGLADTQYFGPGTRLTVL.

On this clone: The CDR3 end falls 3 residues outside the read, so it is completed with the germline J gene. The chain has TRBV13 and TRBJ2-3; 14 bases map to TRBD2. The CDR3 is 17 residues long. V trimming: 5 bases; J trimming: 2 bases; junction bases outside the gene matches: 6. Germline lookup yields CDR1 PRHDT and CDR2 FYEKMQ (reference sequence). The DNA read from the CDR3 is TGTGCCAGCAGCCCGGGACTAGCGGGGGACTACACAGATACG. Translating it yields CASSPGLAGDYTDT. The full CDR3 protein reads CASSPGLAGDYTDTQYF.

For this clone: The read halts 3 residues ahead of the CDR3 end, with the missing end drawn from the germline J gene. The chain couples TRBV7-8 to TRBJ2-7; perhaps TRBD1 as D (6 bases). The germline gives CDR1 SGHVS, CDR2 FQNEAQ. The CDR3 sequence is 16 residues long. V lost 3 bases and J 2 bases, leaving 17 bases between the germline ends. CDR3 sequence reads: CASSLGASVPTYEQYF. Partial CDR3 DNA: TGTGCCAGCAGCTTGGGGGCCAGCGTCCCTACCTACGAG.

With regard to this clone: The read stops 3 residues short of the end of the CDR3; the missing end is completed from the germline J gene. The gene calls are TRBV29-1 and TRBJ2-4, with TRBD1 matching over 7 bases. The germline V gene has CDR1 SQVTM and CDR2 ANQGSEA. J gave up 0 bases and V 5 bases, and 13 bases lay outside the gene matches. The CDR3 covers 17 residues. CDR3: CSVSDRRGPVAKNIQYF. The sequenced CDR3 bases are TGCAGCGTTTCGGACAGGCGCGGCCCCGTAGCCAAAAACATT.

In regard to this clone: The read terminates 3 residues ahead of where the CDR3 ends, so the germline J gene completes it. The chain carries TRBV5-1 and TRBJ2-2; 8 positions match TRBD2. There are 15 residues in the CDR3. Looked up from germline, CDR1 is SGHRS and CDR2 is YFSETQ. The CDR3 bases that were read are TGCGCCAGCAGCCCAGCGGGGGCAACTAATGAAAAG. Translation: CASSPAGATNEK. The CDR3 in its entirety is CASSPAGATNEKLFF.

On this clone: The read ends 3 residues before the CDR3 terminus; that terminus is restored from the germline J gene. The J gene is TRBJ1-4, the V gene TRBV18; 7 bases agree with TRBD1. The CDR3 totals 17 residues. Germline CDR1 is KGHSH and CDR2 is LQKENI. After removal of 1 base from V and 7 bases from J, the junction contained 12 bases not matched to a gene. The part of the CDR3 DNA that was read is TGTGCCAGCTCACCACTGACTCCGGGACAGACGTCTGAAAAA. Its protein product is CASSPLTPGQTSEK. The full CDR3 is CASSPLTPGQTSEKLFF.

This clone registers medium-sized by frequency. The read ends 3 residues early relative to the CDR3; the germline J gene fills the gap. The chain is built from TRBV6-2 or TRBV6-3 and TRBJ2-2; the D gene is possibly TRBD1 (5 bases). Looked up from germline, CDR1 is MNHEY and CDR2 is SVGEGT. The CDR3 loop spans 14 amino acids. Trimming took 0 bases from V and 5 from J, leaving 7 bases between them. CDR3 bases read: TGTGCCAGCAGTTACTCTGACAGAACCGGGGAG. This encodes CASSYSDRTGE. The whole CDR3 region reads CASSYSDRTGELFF.

On this clone itself: Sequencing ends 3 residues short of the CDR3 end; the germline J gene provides the rest. This rearrangement joins TRBV18 to TRBJ1-2, with 8 bases lining up with TRBD1. Germline V gene lookup returns CDR1 KGHSH and CDR2 LQKENI. Germline trimming cut 3 bases from V and 5 bases from J; bases unmatched to any gene: 2. This CDR3 comprises 13 residues. Incomplete CDR3 DNA: TGTGCCAGCTCACCGGACAGGGAATATGGC. Amino acids: CASSPDREYG. In full, the CDR3 is CASSPDREYGYTF.

In the case of this clone: The DNA ends 3 residues before the CDR3 does, and the rest of the CDR3 is filled in from the germline J gene. The chain joins TRBV28 to TRBJ1-6; D unresolved. The CDR3 sequence is 16 residues long. The V gene lost 5 bases and the J gene lost 12 bases, with 23 bases spanning the gap. Germline CDR1 and CDR2: MDHEN and SYDVKM. CDR3 DNA, as far as it was read: TGTGCCAGCAGTCCTGACGGATCGAAACTTAAGGGACCC. Its protein is CASSPDGSKLKGP. In full, the CDR3 is CASSPDGSKLKGPLHF.

As to this clone: Read data end 3 residues before the CDR3 end; the end is taken from the germline J gene. The rearrangement links TRBV7-9 to TRBJ1-3; TRBD1 matches at 8 bases. Per germline, CDR1 SEHNR and CDR2 FQNEAQ (reference sequence). CDR3 length: 12 residues. CDR3 sequence reads: CASSLEDRVIYF. The CDR3 DNA, read in part, is TGTGCCAGCAGCTTAGAGGACAGGGTG.

As for this clone: The read ends 3 residues shy of where the CDR3 ends; the end is completed using the germline J gene. The chain joins TRBV14 to TRBJ2-5; unclear D gene. The CDR3 length is 11 residues. Trimming left V 8 bases short and J 1 base short, with 5 bases between. Germline lookup yields CDR1 SGHDN and CDR2 FVKESK. Partial CDR3 DNA: TGTGCCAGCTCCTTCCAAGAGACC. The encoded protein is CASSFQET. The whole CDR3 sequence is CASSFQETQYF.

Comments on this clone: Read coverage stops 3 residues before the CDR3 terminus; the germline J gene supplies the remainder. The identical CDR3 is also encoded by other nucleotide sequences in the sample. The chain uses TRBV18 and TRBJ2-7; a possible D gene is TRBD1 (6 bases). CDR3 length equals 14 residues. The germline V gene encodes CDR1 KGHSH and CDR2 LQKENI. With 6 bases removed from V and 2 bases from J, the gap between germline ends came to 14 bases. The CDR3: CASSPKQGAYEQYF. Partial CDR3 DNA: TGTGCCAGCTCCCCAAAACAGGGAGCCTACGAG.

The sequenced part of the CDR3 DNA is TGTGCCAGCAGTGGACAGCCCACGGGCTACGAG. This gives the protein CASSGQPTGYE. Given in full, the CDR3 is CASSGQPTGYEQYF. The chain is built from TRBV6-2 or TRBV6-3 and TRBJ2-7; a weak D match, TRBD1 (6 bases). The read ends 3 residues shy of where the CDR3 ends; the end is completed using the germline J gene. The CDR3 covers 14 residues. V dropped 5 bases and J dropped 3 bases, with 14 bases sitting between them. Germline V gene data show CDR1 as MNHEY and CDR2 as SVGEGT.

Turning to this clone: The sequenced fragment ends 3 residues before the CDR3 boundary, so the rest is inferred from the germline J gene. The chain uses TRBV13 and TRBJ2-7, with D maybe TRBD2 (5 bases). Germline V gene data show CDR1 as PRHDT and CDR2 as FYEKMQ (reference sequence). The CDR3 length is 14 residues. The V and J ends lost 3 bases and 0 bases respectively, with 9 bases between them. Partial CDR3 DNA: TGTGCCAGCAGCTTCAGCGGTAGCTCCTACGAG. Protein: CASSFSGSSYE. The full CDR3 protein reads CASSFSGSSYEQYF. The whole variable domain, filled in from reference TRBV13 and TRBJ2-7, reads AAGVIQSPRHLIKEKRETATLKCYPIPRHDTVYWYQQGPGQDPQFLISFYEKMQSDKGSIPDRFSAQQFSDYHSELNMSSLELGDSALYFCASSFSGSSYEQYFGPGTRLTVT.

About this clone: The read gets to within 3 residues of the CDR3 end, and the germline J gene fills in the rest. The chain recombines TRBV7-3 with TRBJ2-2, with D tentatively TRBD1 or TRBD2 (5 bases each). Germline-derived CDR1 and CDR2 are SGHTA and FQGTGA. The CDR3 contains 15 residues. CDR3 loop: CASSPEGSGANVLFF. The part of the CDR3 DNA that was read is TGTGCCAGCAGCCCAGAGGGATCTGGGGCCAACGTG.

A note on this clone: The sequence runs out 3 residues before the end of the CDR3; the remainder is reconstructed from the germline J gene. The chain links TRBV7-9 to TRBJ2-4, with 7 bases matching TRBD1. The CDR3 sequence is 14 residues long. Germline-derived CDR1 and CDR2 are SEHNR and FQNEAQ (reference sequence). Incomplete CDR3 DNA: TGTGCCAGCAGCATTGGACAGGACCACTATGGT. Residues: CASSIGQDHYG. The complete CDR3 sequence is CASSIGQDHYGQYF.

With regard to this clone: Sequencing ends 3 residues short of the CDR3 end; the germline J gene provides the rest. The chain carries TRBV5-1 and TRBJ1-3, with D possibly being TRBD1 (5 bases). CDR1 and CDR2 (germline): SGHRS, YFSETQ. The V and J ends lost 4 bases and 3 bases respectively, with 11 bases between them. The CDR3 loop spans 14 amino acids. CDR3 residues: CASSRGEGGNTIYF. The CDR3 DNA, read in part, is TGCGCCAGCAGCCGAGGGGAAGGTGGAAACACC.

Remarks on this clone: Read coverage stops 3 residues before the CDR3 terminus; the germline J gene supplies the remainder. J is TRBJ2-7 and V is TRBV19; D is uncertain. V was clipped by 3 bases and J by 0 bases, with 12 bases between them. CDR3 length: 15 residues. Germline V gives CDR1 LNHDA, CDR2 SQIVND (reference sequence). CDR3 DNA (partial): TGTGCCAGTAGTATCCCCTATCCGAGCTCCTACGAG. Translation: CASSIPYPSSYE. The whole CDR3 sequence reads CASSIPYPSSYEQYF.